This T cell receptor (beta chain) was recorded in a study of preoperative IRX-2 immunotherapy in early breast cancer. Clones were read by immunoSEQ multiplex PCR, and TCRdb kept only the in-frame ones, dropping some. The table includes around 95,000 clones, around 86% detected once. Treatment defined: preoperative locoregional IRX-2 cytokine immunotherapy. This phase Ib study tested locoregional IRX-2 cytokine immunotherapy given before surgery. This CDR3 has 15 amino acids. This chain connects TRBV1 to TRBJ1-4. TRBV1 constitutes a pseudogene. The specimen was tumor tissue, collected after IRX-2 immunotherapy. The origin of this receptor is a human donor with breast cancer. CDR3 sequence reads: CASSPPTGTGEKLFF. The CDR3 DNA reads as TGCGCCAGCAGCCCCCCCACCGGGACTGGTGAAAAACTGTTTTTT.